The source of this T cell receptor (beta chain) is a study of T-cell memory formation after mild COVID-19. This clonotype was seen only a few times. MiXCR, run by TCRdb on the 5' RACE reads, gives a single entry per CDR3 protein. Among 200,000 to 300,000 distinct CDR3 sequences listed, 7.5% to 10% were seen once. The specimen was PBMCs or a T cell subset sorted from them (not recorded which). This TCR was sampled from a man younger than 35 who had mild COVID-19 (a few samples of this study predate the infection). Cell type and time point are not known.

The CDR3 here is CATSVAGEGNQPQHF. CDR3 sequence (DNA): TGTGCCACCAGTGTAGCAGGAGAGGGCAATCAGCCCCAGCATTTT. The chain couples TRBV24-1 to TRBJ1-5; D unresolved. The CDR3 is 15 residues long. V lost 5 bases to trimming and J lost 2 bases, with 12 bases between them. Germline loops: CDR1 KGHDR, CDR2 SFDVKD.